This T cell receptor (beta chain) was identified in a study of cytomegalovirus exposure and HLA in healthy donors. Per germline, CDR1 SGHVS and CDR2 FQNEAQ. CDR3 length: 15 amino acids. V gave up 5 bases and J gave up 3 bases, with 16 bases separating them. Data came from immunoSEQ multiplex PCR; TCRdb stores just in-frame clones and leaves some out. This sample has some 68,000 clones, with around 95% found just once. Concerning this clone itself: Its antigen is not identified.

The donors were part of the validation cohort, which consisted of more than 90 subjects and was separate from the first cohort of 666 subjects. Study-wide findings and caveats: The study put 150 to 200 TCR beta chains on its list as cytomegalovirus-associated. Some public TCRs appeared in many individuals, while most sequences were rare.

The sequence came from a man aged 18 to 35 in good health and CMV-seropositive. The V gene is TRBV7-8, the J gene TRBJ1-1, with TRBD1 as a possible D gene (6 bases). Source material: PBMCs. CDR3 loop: CASSAAGTPDTEAFF. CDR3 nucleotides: TGTGCCAGCAGCGCCGCCGGGACACCGGACACTGAAGCTTTCTTT.